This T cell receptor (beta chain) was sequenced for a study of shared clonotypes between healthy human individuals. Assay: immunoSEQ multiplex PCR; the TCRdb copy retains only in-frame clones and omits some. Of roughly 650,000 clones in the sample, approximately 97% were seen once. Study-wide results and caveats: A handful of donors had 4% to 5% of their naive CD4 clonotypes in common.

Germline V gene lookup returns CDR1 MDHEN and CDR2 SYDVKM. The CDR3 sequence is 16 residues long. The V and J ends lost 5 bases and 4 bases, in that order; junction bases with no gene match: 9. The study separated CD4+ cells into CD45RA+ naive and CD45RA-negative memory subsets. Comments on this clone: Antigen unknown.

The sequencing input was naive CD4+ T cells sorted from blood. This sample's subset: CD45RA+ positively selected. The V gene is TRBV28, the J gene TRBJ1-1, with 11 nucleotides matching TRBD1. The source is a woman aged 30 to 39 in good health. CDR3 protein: CASSTPGQGEATEAFF. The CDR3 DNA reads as TGTGCCAGCAGTACACCGGGACAGGGGGAGGCCACTGAAGCTTTCTTT.